This T cell receptor (beta chain) was recovered during a study of shared clonotypes between healthy human individuals (TCRdb year 2020). Broadly, across the study: The cohort comprised a couple of women and a few men aged 18 to 49 years. For each donor, CD4 naive and CD4 memory were each run on three plates, CD8 naive on two plates, and CD8 memory on one plate. Blood TCR repertoires of four to six healthy adults were deeply sequenced to estimate repertoire size and the extent of clonotype sharing between individuals. To increase sequencing depth and limit assay-specific biases, TCR repertoire library preparation and sequencing were carried out by different laboratories using diverse techniques. Between about 0.85 and 9.5 billion PBMCs per donor were obtained by leukapheresis. Findings and caveats that apply to the study as a whole: Even with the large sequencing depth, rarefaction of the sorted-subset datasets indicated that sequencing was incomplete. Across a few donors, approximately 4.9% of naive CD4, roughly 3.4% of naive CD8, 2.3% of memory CD4, and 0.3% to 0.45% of memory CD8 clonotypes were shared. Sampling was restricted to blood, and TCR repertoires in tissue are likely to differ from TCR repertoires in blood. Pairwise subsampling led to the expectation that sequencing depth would affect the degree of clonotype sharing among donors. Larger estimated clonotype richness was generally found for naive subsets than for memory subsets. Because the study included a small number of donors, the genetic and exposure-history diversity represented was limited. Compared with non-shared clonotypes, the clonotypes found in all four sorted-subset donors had higher generation probabilities.

Donors were healthy HIV-negative adults with no recently reported acute infections or vaccinations. Every donor was a Caucasian adult residing in Nashville, Tennessee, USA. CD4+ T cells were enriched through magnetic negative selection, after which naive cells were positively selected on CD45RA and the remaining negative fraction served as the memory subset. Blood was collected by leukapheresis, and PBMCs were isolated by Ficoll-Histopaque density gradient centrifugation and then cryopreserved in liquid nitrogen vapor phase. Analytical flow cytometry was used to check the purity and quantity of each magnetically sorted T cell population. Each sorted fraction had its genomic DNA isolated and then quantified by UV absorbance on a Nanodrop 2000c. In regard to this clone: The target of this receptor is not known. The sample holds no much larger clone one base away, and base qualities are not on file.

Taken from cysteine to phenylalanine, the CDR3 has 15 residues. This entry keeps only the CDR3 DNA: 45 bases, framed from base 1. The CDR1 and CDR2 encoded by the germline V gene are MDHEN and SYDVKM. Trimmed from V: 3 bases; trimmed from J: 1 base; junction bases lacking a gene match: 3. TCR CDR3 regions were amplified from genomic DNA by multiplex PCR using the deep immunoSEQ assay. Extracted genomic DNA from each cell subset was distributed evenly across all wells of several immunoSEQ 96-well plates, and each plate was treated as a replicate. For sorted subsets, around 200 ng genomic DNA, equal to 30,000 or so T cell genomes, was loaded into each replicate PCR. Purified libraries were measured with a Qubit 3.0 fluorometer, size-checked on a Bioanalyzer 2100, and measured again with the KAPA Library Quantification kit. Every immunoSEQ 96-well plate was sequenced on a separate single-read 150-cycle Illumina NextSeq 550 flow cell. The authors processed their data as follows. The immunoSEQ output contained only junctional sequences without quality scores, so filtering could not match that applied to full-length reads. Sequences were annotated with PyIR, a Python wrapper for IgBLAST v1.9, using IMGT germline references to assign V/J genes and CDR3. Any read was removed if the V/J assignment was weak (E-value above 1e-6), the CDR3 was missing, or the read contained stop codons, out-of-frame junctions, or ambiguous translated residues. A V3J clonotype was defined by an identical inferred V gene, J gene, and CDR3 amino acid sequence. To compute the percentage overlap between repertoires, the number of shared unique clonotypes was divided by the size of the smaller repertoire. Richness of each repertoire was evaluated using RTK rarefaction, the Chao1 estimator, and Recon v2.1 estimates of unobserved clonotypes. Generation probabilities for all TCRbeta clonotypes obtained by the gDNA method from a few donors were computed using OLGA. Drawn from immuneACCESS, this table holds only the in-frame rearrangements with V and J called that TCRdb kept. Clones are partly lost; checked studies trace under half to an unresolved V gene and leave the rest unexplained. From that table come the V and J calls and clone size; the DNA was used to work out D and trimming. The sample table shows over a million clones, and 75% to 80% are seen once. The ten largest account for under 0.65% of the sample.

This receptor was taken from a man aged 18 to 30 in good health. Some clones in this sample may be carry-over from other donors' samples. The chain joins TRBV28 to TRBJ2-1; TRBD1 agrees with 7 junctional bases. Sequencing was performed on memory CD4+ T cells from PBMCs. The cell subset or site label, read with the paper, signifies: CD45RA-negative fraction. The nucleotide sequence reads TGTGCCAGCAGTTTCCAACAGGGGTCCTACAATGAGCAGTTCTTC. This is translated as CASSFQQGSYNEQFF.